Shown below are 15 T cell receptor beta chains from a single sample sequenced in a study of radiotherapy plus CTLA-4 blockade in lung cancer. The table came from immunoSEQ multiplex PCR; TCRdb's copy has only in-frame clones and leaves some out. In the table there are around 72,000 clones, around 80% of which are singletons. Sequenced material: peripheral blood, taken from a patient treated with radiotherapy plus ipilimumab. The receptors derive from a human donor with non-small cell lung cancer who had a complete response to radiotherapy plus ipilimumab.

V usage is TRBV4-1 and J usage is TRBJ1-4; the D is unclear. V was trimmed by 1 base and J by 8 bases, leaving 14 bases between them. Germline V CDR1 and CDR2: MGHRA, YSYEKL. The CDR3 length is 15 residues. This chain's CDR3 is CASSQGGSGEEKLFF. In DNA, the CDR3 is TGCGCCAGCAGCCAAGGAGGATCCGGCGAAGAAAAACTGTTTTTT.

The V call is TRBV30, the J call TRBJ2-5; perhaps TRBD1 as D (6 bases). Germline CDR1 GTSNPN, CDR2 SVGIG (reference sequence). Trimming left V 0 bases short and J 3 bases short, with 17 bases between. The CDR3 runs to 16 residues. Here the CDR3 reads CAWSVRIGAGEETQYF. In nucleotides, the CDR3 is TGTGCCTGGAGTGTACGAATCGGGGCAGGGGAAGAGACCCAGTACTTC.

The chain employs TRBV7-2 and TRBJ1-2; 8 bases are shared with TRBD1. V gave up 1 base and J gave up 8 bases; unmatched junction bases: 12. This CDR3 has 16 residues. Germline V gene sequence: CDR1 SGHTA, CDR2 FQGNSA. CDR3 coding DNA: TGTGCCAGCAGCTTAGATCAAAGGGGCAGGGGGCAAGGCTACACCTTC. Protein: CASSLDQRGRGQGYTF.

By its share, this clone is medium-sized (0.01 to 0.1%). The chain combines TRBV28 with TRBJ2-4; tentatively, D is TRBD1 (6 bases). V lost 4 bases, J lost 0 bases, and 10 bases lay in between. The CDR3 contains 15 residues. The germline V gene encodes CDR1 MDHEN and CDR2 SYDVKM. In DNA form, the CDR3 reads TGTGCCAGCAGTTCTGCAGGGGTAGCCAAAAACATTCAGTACTTC. Residues: CASSSAGVAKNIQYF.

The gene calls are TRBV6-4 and TRBJ2-1; D gene uncertain. V was shortened by 2 bases and J by 6 bases, with 8 bases between the two germline ends. The length of the CDR3 is 13 residues. The V gene's germline CDR1 is MRHNA and CDR2 SNTAGT. For the CDR3, the DNA is TGTGCCAGCAGTGACGAAGGTGGCAATGAGCAGTTCTTC. Translated: CASSDEGGNEQFF.

The genes are TRBV19 and TRBJ1-1; TRBD1 aligns across 7 bases. Germline V gene data show CDR1 as LNHDA and CDR2 as SQIVND (reference sequence). The length of the CDR3 is 13 residues. Losses at the gene ends were 5 bases for V and 5 bases for J; bases not matched to a gene: 5. The CDR3 nucleotides are TGTGCCAGTAGTTCACAGGGGAGTACTGAAGCTTTCTTT. This codes for CASSSQGSTEAFF.

The V gene is TRBV5-1, the J gene TRBJ1-2, with 7 bases that match TRBD1. This CDR3 region has 13 residues. Looked up from germline, CDR1 is SGHRS and CDR2 is YFSETQ. V was clipped by 0 bases and J by 14 bases; unmatched bases: 10. DNA of the CDR3: TGCGCCAGCAGCTTGGAATTGACAGGGTGGCCGACCTTC. It is translated as CASSLELTGWPTF.

This chain joins TRBV4-1 and TRBJ2-3; D is unclear. The V end lost 1 base, the J end lost 4 bases, and 6 bases lay between the germline ends. Germline V gene lookup returns CDR1 MGHRA and CDR2 YSYEKL. CDR3 length equals 13 residues. The CDR3 sequence: CASSQGEADTQYF. The CDR3 nucleotides read TGCGCCAGCAGCCAAGGTGAGGCAGATACGCAGTATTTT.

The chain couples TRBV9 to TRBJ2-2; 8 bases line up with TRBD1. CDR1 is SGDLS and CDR2 is YYNGEE in the germline V gene. CDR3 length: 18 residues. Trimming cost V 4 bases and J 4 bases; bases outside gene matches: 15. CDR3 sequence reads: CASSTKATDRVGTGELFF. DNA for the CDR3: TGTGCCAGCAGCACCAAAGCTACGGACAGGGTGGGCACCGGGGAGCTGTTTTTT.

The genes are TRBV30 and TRBJ1-2; D might be TRBD1 (6 bases). Trimming pared 3 bases from V and 8 bases from J, leaving 16 bases between. The CDR3 covers 13 residues. Germline V gene sequence: CDR1 GTSNPN, CDR2 SVGIG (reference sequence). The chain's CDR3 is CAWRGNRDEGYTF. In DNA form, the CDR3 reads TGTGCCTGGAGGGGTAACAGGGACGAGGGCTACACCTTC.

The chain recombines TRBV9 with TRBJ2-3, with TRBD2 matching 13 bases. The V gene's germline CDR1 is SGDLS and CDR2 YYNGEE. The CDR3 has 16 residues. V was pared by 10 bases and J by 4 bases, with 12 bases of the junction left unmatched. In nucleotides, the CDR3 is TGTGCCTCAGGGGGGACTAGCGGGATGTACGCAGATACGCAGTATTTT. Protein: CASGGTSGMYADTQYF. The whole variable domain, filled in from reference TRBV9 and TRBJ2-3, reads DSGVTQTPKHLITATGQRVTLRCSPRSGDLSVYWYQQSLDQGLQFLIQYYNGEERAKGNILERFSAQQFPDLHSELNLSSLELGDSALYFCASGGTSGMYADTQYFGPGTRLTVL.

Worth noting for this clone: A far larger clone is a single base away, which makes a read error likely. The same CDR3 can be traced to other DNA sequences in this sample. The chain combines TRBV10-2 with TRBJ1-1; no definite D call. The V gene lost 6 bases and the J gene lost 2 bases, with 1 base spanning the gap. CDR1 WSHSY and CDR2 SAAADI come from the germline V gene. The CDR3 runs 10 residues. The CDR3, as DNA: TGCGCCAGCAGAAACACTGAAGCTTTCTTT. Translating it yields CASRNTEAFF.

This clone has only one observation. This chain links TRBV25-1 with TRBJ1-4; D remains ambiguous. Looked up from germline, CDR1 is MGHDK and CDR2 is SYGVNS. CDR3 length equals 14 residues. Trimming removed 7 bases at V and 5 bases at J, with 14 bases between. For the CDR3, the DNA is TGTGCCAGCAATGGAGGGCCACTGAATGAAAAACTGTTTTTT. It yields the protein CASNGGPLNEKLFF.

This sequence joins TRBV2 and TRBJ2-7; D call uncertain. Trimming took off 4 bases at V and 2 bases at J, with 9 bases between the two ends. The germline gives CDR1 SNHLY, CDR2 FYNNEI. The CDR3 is 13 residues long. The CDR3 here is CASSANGAYEQYV. DNA for the CDR3: TGTGCCAGCAGTGCCAATGGAGCCTACGAGCAGTACGTC.

The rearrangement links TRBV18 to TRBJ2-5; TRBD1 agrees at 9 bases. The V segment lost 3 bases and the J segment 5 bases; nucleotides outside the gene matches: 7. This CDR3 is built from 15 residues. Germline V lookup: CDR1 KGHSH, CDR2 LQKENI. CDR3: CASSPGGTGHETQYF. In DNA form, the CDR3 reads TGTGCCAGCTCACCTGGCGGGACAGGGCACGAGACCCAGTACTTC.